There are a few counts of the clone carrying this T cell receptor (beta chain). The antigen is unknown. The CDR3 covers 17 residues. The germline gives CDR1 SGHTA, CDR2 FQGNSA. The V gene end was trimmed by 6 bases and the J gene end by 3 bases; junction bases not matched to a gene: 12. The data originate from a study of cytomegalovirus exposure and HLA in healthy donors. Whole-study results and caveats: Within an earlier analysis, most TCR beta V segments proved productive either about 90% or about 30% of the time. Across donors, sequencing depth was assumed by presence/absence analyses to be roughly uniform. As confirmed in vitro, three CMV-associated chains were specific for CMV antigens.

PCR amplification relied on 60 Vbeta primers (plus 13 Jbeta primers). Libraries were prepared by immunoSEQ multiplex PCR; TCRdb keeps only in-frame clonotypes and omits some of them. The repertoire holds fewer than 200,000 clones, with under 9.5% as singletons. This receptor was obtained from a young woman in good health and CMV-seropositive. V and J are TRBV7-2 and TRBJ2-3; 10 bases are shared with TRBD2. Material: PBMCs. CDR3 residues: CASSRGLAGVRTDTQYF. The CDR3 coding sequence is TGTGCCAGCAGTCGGGGGCTAGCGGGAGTTCGGACAGATACGCAGTATTTT.